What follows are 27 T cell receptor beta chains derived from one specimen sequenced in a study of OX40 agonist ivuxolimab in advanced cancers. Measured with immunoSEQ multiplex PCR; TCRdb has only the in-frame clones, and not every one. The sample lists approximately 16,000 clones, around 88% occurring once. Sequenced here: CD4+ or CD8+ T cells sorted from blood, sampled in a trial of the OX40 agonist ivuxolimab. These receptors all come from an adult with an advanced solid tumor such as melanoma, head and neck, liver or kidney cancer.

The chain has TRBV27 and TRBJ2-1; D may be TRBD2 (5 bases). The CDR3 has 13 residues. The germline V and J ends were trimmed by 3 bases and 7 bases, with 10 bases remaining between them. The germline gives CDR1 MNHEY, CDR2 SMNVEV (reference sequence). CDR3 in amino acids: CASSFSGVNEQFF. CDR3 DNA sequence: TGTGCCAGCAGTTTCTCCGGGGTGAATGAGCAGTTCTTC.

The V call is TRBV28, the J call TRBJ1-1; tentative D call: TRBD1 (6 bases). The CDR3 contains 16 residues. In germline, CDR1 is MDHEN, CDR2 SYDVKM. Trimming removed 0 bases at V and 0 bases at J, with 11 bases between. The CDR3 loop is CASSLWGGPLNTEAFF. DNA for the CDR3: TGTGCCAGCAGTTTATGGGGGGGCCCCTTGAACACTGAAGCTTTCTTT.

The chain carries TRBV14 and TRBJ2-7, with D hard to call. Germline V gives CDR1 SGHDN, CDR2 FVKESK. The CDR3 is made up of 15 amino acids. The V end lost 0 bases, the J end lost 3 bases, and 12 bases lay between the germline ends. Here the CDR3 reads CASSQERLDGYEQYF. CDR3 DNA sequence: TGTGCCAGCAGCCAAGAGCGGCTAGACGGCTACGAGCAGTACTTC.

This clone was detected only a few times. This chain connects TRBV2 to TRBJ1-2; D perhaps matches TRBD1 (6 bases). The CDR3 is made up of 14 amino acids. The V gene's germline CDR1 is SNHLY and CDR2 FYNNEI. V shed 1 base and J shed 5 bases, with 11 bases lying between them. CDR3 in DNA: TGTGCCAGCAGTGAAGTGATGCAGGGGTATGGCTACACCTTC. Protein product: CASSEVMQGYGYTF.

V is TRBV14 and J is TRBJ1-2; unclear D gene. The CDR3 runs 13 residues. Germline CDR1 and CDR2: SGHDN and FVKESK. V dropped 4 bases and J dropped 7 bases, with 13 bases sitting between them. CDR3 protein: CASSPSRSGGYTF. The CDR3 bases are TGTGCCAGCAGCCCATCGAGGTCGGGTGGCTACACCTTC.

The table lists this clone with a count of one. Written as DNA, the CDR3 is TGTGCCAGCAGCTTATTGGGGCAGCAAGAGACCCAGTACTTC. Amino acid sequence: CASSLLGQQETQYF. V is TRBV5-4 and J is TRBJ2-5; D may be TRBD1 (5 bases). V was cut by 2 bases and J by 2 bases, with 10 bases left in between. The germline CDR1 and CDR2 sequences are SGHNT and YYREEE (reference sequence). The CDR3 extends over 14 amino acids. Based on the CDR3 plus reference TRBV5-4 and TRBJ2-5, the full variable domain is ETGVTQSPTHLIKTRGQQVTLRCSSQSGHNTVSWYQQALGQGPQFIFQYYREEENGRGNFPPRFSGLQFPNYSSELNVNALELDDSALYLCASSLLGQQETQYFGPGTRLLVL.

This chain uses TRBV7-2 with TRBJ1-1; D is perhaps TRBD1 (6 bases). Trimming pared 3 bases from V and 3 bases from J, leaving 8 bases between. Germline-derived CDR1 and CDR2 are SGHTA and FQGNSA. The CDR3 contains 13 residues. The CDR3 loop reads CASSLAGDTEAFF. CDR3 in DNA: TGTGCCAGCAGCTTGGCAGGGGACACTGAAGCTTTCTTT.

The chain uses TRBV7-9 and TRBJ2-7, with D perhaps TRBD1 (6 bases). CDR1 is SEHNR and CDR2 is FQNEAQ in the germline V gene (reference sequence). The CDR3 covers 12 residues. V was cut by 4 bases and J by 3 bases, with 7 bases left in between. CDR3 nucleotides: TGTGCCAGCAGCTCAGGGGTCTACGAGCAGTACTTC. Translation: CASSSGVYEQYF.

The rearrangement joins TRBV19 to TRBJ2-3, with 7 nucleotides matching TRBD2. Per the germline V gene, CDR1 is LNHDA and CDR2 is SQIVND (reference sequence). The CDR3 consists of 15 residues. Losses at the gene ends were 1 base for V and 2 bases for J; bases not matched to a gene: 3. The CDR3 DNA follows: TGTGCCAGTAGTATAGGTGGGAGGGCCACAGATACGCAGTATTTT. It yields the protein CASSIGGRATDTQYF.

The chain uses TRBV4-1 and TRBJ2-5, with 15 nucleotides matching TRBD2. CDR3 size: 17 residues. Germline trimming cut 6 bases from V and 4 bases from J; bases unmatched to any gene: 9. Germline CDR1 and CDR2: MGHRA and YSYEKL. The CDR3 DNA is TGCGCCAGCAGGACCGGGACTAGCGGGAGGAGGGGAGAGACCCAGTACTTC. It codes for CASRTGTSGRRGETQYF.

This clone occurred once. CDR3 sequence (DNA): TGTGCCAGCAGTTACAGAGGAGAGACCCAGTACTTC. It specifies CASSYRGETQYF. The chain couples TRBV2 to TRBJ2-5; D ambiguous. The ends were cut back, 5 bases at V and 4 bases at J, with 8 bases in the middle. The CDR3 is 12 amino acids. Germline V CDR1 and CDR2: SNHLY, FYNNEI.

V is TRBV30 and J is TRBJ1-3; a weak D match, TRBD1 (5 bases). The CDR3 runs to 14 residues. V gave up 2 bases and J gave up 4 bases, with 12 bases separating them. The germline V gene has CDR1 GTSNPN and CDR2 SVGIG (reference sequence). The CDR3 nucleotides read TGTGCCTGGAGTCAGGGCAGAACCGGAAACACCATATATTTT. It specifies CAWSQGRTGNTIYF. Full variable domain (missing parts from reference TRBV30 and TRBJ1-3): SQTIHQWPATLVQPVGSPLSLECTVEGTSNPNLYWYRQAAGRGLQLLFYSVGIGQISSEVPQNLSASRPQDRQFILSSKKLLLSDSGFYLCAWSQGRTGNTIYFGEGSWLTVV.

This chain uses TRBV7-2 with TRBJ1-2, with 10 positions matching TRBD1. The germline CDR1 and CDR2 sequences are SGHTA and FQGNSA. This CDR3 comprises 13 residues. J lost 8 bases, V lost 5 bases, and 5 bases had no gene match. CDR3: CASSPGQGIGYTF. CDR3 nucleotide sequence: TGTGCCAGCAGCCCGGGACAGGGGATAGGCTACACCTTC.

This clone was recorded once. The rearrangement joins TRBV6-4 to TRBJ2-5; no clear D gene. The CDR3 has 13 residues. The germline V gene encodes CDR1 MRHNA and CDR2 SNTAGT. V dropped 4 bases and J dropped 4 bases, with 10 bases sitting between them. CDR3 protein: CASSVREGETQYF. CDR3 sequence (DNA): TGTGCCAGCAGTGTTAGGGAAGGAGAGACCCAGTACTTC.

Here the CDR3 DNA reads TGTGCCAGCAGCTTGGGCGGGACAGGGGGCGCTTACGAGCAGTACTTC. Translating it yields CASSLGGTGGAYEQYF. V is TRBV5-4 and J is TRBJ2-7; 12 bases are a match to TRBD1. Losses at the gene ends were 0 bases for V and 4 bases for J; bases not matched to a gene: 5. The CDR3 totals 16 residues. Germline CDR1 and CDR2: SGHNT and YYREEE (reference sequence).

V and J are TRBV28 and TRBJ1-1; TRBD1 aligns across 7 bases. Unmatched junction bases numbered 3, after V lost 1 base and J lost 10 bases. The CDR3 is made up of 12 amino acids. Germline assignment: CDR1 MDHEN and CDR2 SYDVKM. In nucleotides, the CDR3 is TGTGCCAGCAGTTTATCGAACAGGGGAGCTTTCTTT. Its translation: CASSLSNRGAFF.

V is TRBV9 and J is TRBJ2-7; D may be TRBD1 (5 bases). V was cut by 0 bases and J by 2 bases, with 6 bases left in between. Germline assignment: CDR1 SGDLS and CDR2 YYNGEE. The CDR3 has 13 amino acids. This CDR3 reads CASSVGTTYEQYF. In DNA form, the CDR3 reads TGTGCCAGCAGCGTAGGGACAACCTACGAGCAGTACTTC.

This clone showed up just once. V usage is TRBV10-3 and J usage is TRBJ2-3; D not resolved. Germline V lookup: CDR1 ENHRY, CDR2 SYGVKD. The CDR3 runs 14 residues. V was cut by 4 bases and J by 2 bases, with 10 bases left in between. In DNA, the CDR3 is TGTGCCATCAGTGGTGGCATCTACACAGATACGCAGTATTTT. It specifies CAISGGIYTDTQYF.

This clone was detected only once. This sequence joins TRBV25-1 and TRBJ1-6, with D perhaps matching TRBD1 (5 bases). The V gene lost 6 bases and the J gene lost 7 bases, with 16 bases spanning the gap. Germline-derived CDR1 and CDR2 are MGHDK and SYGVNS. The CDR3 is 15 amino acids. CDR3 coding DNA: TGTGCCAGCAGAGAACGAGGGGCAGACAATTCACCCCTCCACTTT. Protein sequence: CASRERGADNSPLHF. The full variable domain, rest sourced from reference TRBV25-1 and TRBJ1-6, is EADIYQTPRYLVIGTGKKITLECSQTMGHDKMYWYQQDPGMELHLIHYSYGVNSTEKGDLSSESTVSRIRTEHFPLTLESARPSHTSQYLCASRERGADNSPLHFGNGTRLTVT.

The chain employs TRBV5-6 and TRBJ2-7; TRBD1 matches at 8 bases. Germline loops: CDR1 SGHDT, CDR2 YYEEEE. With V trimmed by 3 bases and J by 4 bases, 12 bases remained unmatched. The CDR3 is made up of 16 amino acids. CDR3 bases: TGTGCCAGCAGCTGGTCCCGGGACAGGAATTCTTACGAGCAGTACTTC. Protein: CASSWSRDRNSYEQYF.

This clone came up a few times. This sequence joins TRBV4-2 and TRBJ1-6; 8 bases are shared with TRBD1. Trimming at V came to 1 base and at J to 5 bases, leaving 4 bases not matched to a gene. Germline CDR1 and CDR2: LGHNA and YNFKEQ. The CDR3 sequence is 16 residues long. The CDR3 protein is CASSQADRGNNSPLHF. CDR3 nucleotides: TGTGCCAGCAGCCAAGCAGACAGGGGTAATAATTCACCCCTCCACTTT.

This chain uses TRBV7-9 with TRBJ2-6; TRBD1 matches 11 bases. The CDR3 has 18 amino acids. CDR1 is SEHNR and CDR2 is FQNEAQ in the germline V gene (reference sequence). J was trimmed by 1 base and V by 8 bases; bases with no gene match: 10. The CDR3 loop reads CASSGGGQGASGANVLTF. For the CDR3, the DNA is TGTGCCAGCTCCGGAGGCGGACAGGGGGCTTCTGGGGCCAACGTCCTGACTTTC.

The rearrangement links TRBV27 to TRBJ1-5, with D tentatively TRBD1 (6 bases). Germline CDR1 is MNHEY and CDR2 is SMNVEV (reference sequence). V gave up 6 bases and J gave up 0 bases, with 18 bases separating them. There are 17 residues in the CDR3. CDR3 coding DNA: TGTGCCAGCAGCCCCAAGATGGAGGGGGTTAGCAATCAGCCCCAGCATTTT. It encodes CASSPKMEGVSNQPQHF.

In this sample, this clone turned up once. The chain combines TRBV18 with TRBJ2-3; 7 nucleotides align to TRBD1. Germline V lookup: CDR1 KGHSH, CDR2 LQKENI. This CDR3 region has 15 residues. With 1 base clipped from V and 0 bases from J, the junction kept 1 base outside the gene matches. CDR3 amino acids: CASSPQGASTDTQYF. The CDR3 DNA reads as TGTGCCAGCTCACCACAGGGGGCAAGCACAGATACGCAGTATTTT.

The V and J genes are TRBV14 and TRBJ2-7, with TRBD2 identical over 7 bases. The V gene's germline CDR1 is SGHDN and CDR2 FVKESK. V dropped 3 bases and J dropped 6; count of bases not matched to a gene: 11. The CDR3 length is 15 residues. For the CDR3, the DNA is TGTGCCAGCAGCCACCCGGGACTAAAATTTCCCGAGCAGTACTTC. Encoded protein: CASSHPGLKFPEQYF.

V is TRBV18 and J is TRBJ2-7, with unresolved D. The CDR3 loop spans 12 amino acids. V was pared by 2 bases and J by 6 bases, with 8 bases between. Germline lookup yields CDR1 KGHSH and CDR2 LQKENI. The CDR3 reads CASSPGIPEQYF. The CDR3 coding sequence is TGTGCCAGCTCACCAGGGATTCCCGAGCAGTACTTC.

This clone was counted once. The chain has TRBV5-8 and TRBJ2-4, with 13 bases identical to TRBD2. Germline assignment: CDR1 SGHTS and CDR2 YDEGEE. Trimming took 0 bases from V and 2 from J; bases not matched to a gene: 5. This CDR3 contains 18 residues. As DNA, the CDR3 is TGTGCCAGCAGCTTGGCCGGGACTAGCGGGAATACCAAAAACATTCAGTACTTC. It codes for CASSLAGTSGNTKNIQYF. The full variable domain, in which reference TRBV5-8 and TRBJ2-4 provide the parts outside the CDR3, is EAGVTQSPTHLIKTRGQQATLRCSPISGHTSVYWYQQALGLGLQFLLWYDEGEERNRGNFPPRFSGRQFPNYSSELNVNALELEDSALYLCASSLAGTSGNTKNIQYFGAGTRLSVL.